Presented here are 15 T cell receptor beta chains from one specimen sequenced in a study of sequential checkpoint blockade in melanoma. The treatment here: randomized to nivolumab then ipilimumab (arm A) or the reverse (arm B). Sequencing used immunoSEQ multiplex PCR; TCRdb keeps in-frame clones, though not all of them. Here the sample spans approximately 250 clones, 20% to 25% being singletons. Specimen: tumor tissue (inferred from file names), collected from a patient given nivolumab and ipilimumab in sequence. These receptors all come from a human donor with melanoma.

This clone is categorized as large. The chain employs TRBV9 and TRBJ2-3, with TRBD1 matching 10 bases. Trimming at V came to 4 bases and at J to 6 bases, leaving 2 bases not matched to a gene. The CDR3 extends over 13 amino acids. Germline assignment: CDR1 SGDLS and CDR2 YYNGEE. CDR3 in DNA: TGTGCCAGCAGCTGGACAGGGGGGGATACGCAGTATTTT. It yields the protein CASSWTGGDTQYF.

This clone is labeled large (0.1 to 1%). The J gene is TRBJ1-5, the V gene TRBV4-1, with D perhaps matching TRBD1 (5 bases). V shed 3 bases and J shed 4 bases, with 16 bases lying between them. The CDR3 is 16 residues long. Germline CDR1 MGHRA, CDR2 YSYEKL. DNA for the CDR3: TGCGCCAGCAGCCACCTGCTGCAGGGATGGAATCAGCCCCAGCATTTT. Protein: CASSHLLQGWNQPQHF.

V is TRBV19 and J is TRBJ1-2, with a possible D match to TRBD1 (5 bases). CDR1 and CDR2 from the germline V gene are LNHDA and SQIVND (reference sequence). This CDR3 is 19 amino acids long. V was clipped by 6 bases and J by 2 bases, with 28 bases between them. CDR3 nucleotide sequence: TGTGCCAGTAGGGGGGACCCAGGGAGGCCTAACGGGGAGAACTATGGCTACACCTTC. It is translated as CASRGDPGRPNGENYGYTF.

This chain joins TRBV5-1 and TRBJ1-1, with 8 nucleotides matching TRBD1. J gave up 3 bases and V 3 bases, and 7 bases lay outside the gene matches. The germline gives CDR1 SGHRS, CDR2 YFSETQ. The length of the CDR3 is 15 residues. CDR3 amino acids: CASSWRTGRDTEAFF. CDR3 DNA sequence: TGCGCCAGCAGCTGGCGGACAGGGAGGGACACTGAAGCTTTCTTT. Supplemented by reference TRBV5-1 and TRBJ1-1, the full variable domain reads KAGVTQTPRYLIKTRGQQVTLSCSPISGHRSVSWYQQTPGQGLQFLFEYFSETQRNKGNFPGRFSGRQFSNSRSEMNVSTLELGDSALYLCASSWRTGRDTEAFFGQGTRLTVV.

J is TRBJ2-5 and V is TRBV19, with 8 bases aligning to TRBD2. The CDR3 spans 14 residues. Per the germline V gene, CDR1 is LNHDA and CDR2 is SQIVND (reference sequence). V was clipped by 3 bases and J by 1 base; unmatched bases: 1. The CDR3 spells CASSIGTSQETQYF. Written as DNA, the CDR3 is TGTGCCAGTAGTATCGGGACTAGCCAAGAGACCCAGTACTTC.

This clone showed up just a few times. This chain connects TRBV4-1 to TRBJ2-1; 7 nucleotides match TRBD1. CDR3 length: 17 residues. Germline CDR1 reads MGHRA; CDR2 reads YSYEKL. The V segment lost 4 bases and the J segment 4 bases; nucleotides outside the gene matches: 13. This CDR3 is CASSLTLIGGGYNEQFF. DNA of the CDR3: TGCGCCAGCAGCCTTACACTGATAGGGGGCGGATACAATGAGCAGTTCTTC.

The chain combines TRBV4-1 with TRBJ2-6, with 7 bases fitting TRBD2. The J segment lost 3 bases and the V segment lost 0 bases, leaving 2 bases of the junction unmatched. Germline V gene sequence: CDR1 MGHRA, CDR2 YSYEKL. The CDR3 runs to 16 residues. The CDR3 DNA reads as TGCGCCAGCAGCCAAGAGGGGGAGGGTGGGGCCAACGTCCTGACTTTC. Its protein product is CASSQEGEGGANVLTF.

V and J are TRBV6-8 and TRBJ2-7; perhaps TRBD1 as D (5 bases). This CDR3 is built from 14 residues. The V gene lost 2 bases and the J gene lost 2 bases, with 10 bases spanning the gap. The V gene's germline CDR1 is MNHGY and CDR2 SAAAGT. CDR3 nucleotide sequence: TGTGCCAGCAGTTACCAGGGTACCACCTACGAGCAGTACTTC. Translating gives CASSYQGTTYEQYF.

By sample share, this clone is large. The chain is built from TRBV11-3 and TRBJ1-3, with D unresolved. The ends were cut back, 5 bases at V and 2 bases at J, with 16 bases in the middle. Germline loops: CDR1 SGHNT, CDR2 YENEEA. This CDR3 contains 16 residues. The CDR3 DNA sequence: TGTGCCAGCAGCCAAAAGAGGAGAAGGCCTGGAAACACCATATATTTT. Protein sequence: CASSQKRRRPGNTIYF.

This clone occurred once. This chain links TRBV5-1 with TRBJ1-4; the D gene is possibly TRBD1 (6 bases). Trimming took off 4 bases at V and 1 base at J, with 11 bases between the two ends. The CDR3 is 15 residues long. Germline V gene lookup returns CDR1 SGHRS and CDR2 YFSETQ. CDR3 sequence: CASSPGQLTNEKLFF. Written as DNA, the CDR3 is TGCGCCAGCAGCCCAGGACAGTTAACTAATGAAAAACTGTTTTTT. Looking up the rest from reference TRBV5-1 and TRBJ1-4 gives the full variable domain: KAGVTQTPRYLIKTRGQQVTLSCSPISGHRSVSWYQQTPGQGLQFLFEYFSETQRNKGNFPGRFSGRQFSNSRSEMNVSTLELGDSALYLCASSPGQLTNEKLFFGSGTQLSVL.

The chain uses TRBV6-8 and TRBJ2-7; D is ambiguous. The CDR3 covers 15 residues. Trimming stripped 6 bases from V and 0 bases from J, with 15 bases between. From germline, CDR1 is MNHGY and CDR2 SAAAGT. The CDR3 region has the DNA TGTGCCAGCAGCCTTACATCGGGTAGCTCCTACGAGCAGTACTTC. Translating gives CASSLTSGSSYEQYF.

The V and J genes are TRBV6-8 and TRBJ2-3; 10 positions agree with TRBD2. V was clipped by 4 bases and J by 7 bases; unmatched bases: 14. This CDR3 is built from 17 residues. Germline V gene sequence: CDR1 MNHGY, CDR2 SAAAGT. In DNA, the CDR3 is TGTGCCAGCAGTTTCCTTCCCCAGCGGGAGGGCCTGTATACGCAGTATTTT. This translates into CASSFLPQREGLYTQYF.

Only a few counts were recorded for this clone. The chain recombines TRBV6-8 with TRBJ2-6, with D maybe TRBD2 (6 bases). The V end was cut by 6 bases, the J end by 1 base, with 13 bases between. The germline V gene encodes CDR1 MNHGY and CDR2 SAAAGT. The CDR3 extends over 16 amino acids. The CDR3 spells CASSLTSLSGANVLTF. In nucleotides, the CDR3 is TGTGCCAGCAGCCTGACTAGTTTGTCTGGGGCCAACGTCCTGACTTTC.

The sample holds a few counts of this clone. The chain uses TRBV11-3 and TRBJ2-7; 11 bases align to TRBD2. The J segment lost 3 bases and the V segment lost 5 bases, leaving 6 bases of the junction unmatched. Germline V gene data show CDR1 as SGHNT and CDR2 as YENEEA. This CDR3 comprises 15 residues. The chain's CDR3 is CASSLPTSGVYEQYF. CDR3 nucleotide sequence: TGTGCCAGCAGCCTTCCGACTAGCGGGGTCTACGAGCAGTACTTC.

This chain links TRBV5-1 with TRBJ1-1; D not certain. The length of the CDR3 is 14 residues. V was trimmed by 2 bases and J by 2 bases, leaving 10 bases between them. Germline V gives CDR1 SGHRS, CDR2 YFSETQ. CDR3 region: CASSLRQFNTEAFF. CDR3 DNA sequence: TGCGCCAGCAGCTTAAGGCAGTTTAACACTGAAGCTTTCTTT. Variable domain in full (rest from reference TRBV5-1 and TRBJ1-1): KAGVTQTPRYLIKTRGQQVTLSCSPISGHRSVSWYQQTPGQGLQFLFEYFSETQRNKGNFPGRFSGRQFSNSRSEMNVSTLELGDSALYLCASSLRQFNTEAFFGQGTRLTVV.